This T cell receptor (beta chain) was observed in a study of T cell responses to AZD1222 COVID-19 vaccine (dated by TCRdb to the early 2020s). Regarding the research as a whole: AZD1222 recipients with second doses at about 4 weeks or about 12 weeks were pooled, because spike-specific TCR depth and breadth did not differ between schedules. Trial participants were enrolled by age into subgroups of 18-55, 56-69 and 70-plus years, and around 140, 26 and 57 TCR-sequenced participants, respectively, were included in these subgroups. TCR sequencing covered fewer than 250 trial participants: 200 to 220 given two doses of AZD1222 and approximately 25 given two doses of MenACWY control vaccine. The paper's findings and limits, for the study overall: The vaccine-associated CD4 TCRs covered the entire spike protein, and the dominant responses fell in regions 160-218 and 743-854. Reportedly, almost half of the unique spike-specific TCRs recognized epitopes lying outside the regions that are mutated in the B.1.351 and B.1.1.7 variants. Participants were mostly white British and included more females than males, and it was suggested by the authors that clonal diversity may have been underestimated. Because no day 14 peak-response samples were available, the repertoires could be characterized only after the peak T cell response. Only five or six AZD1222 recipients were SARS-CoV-2 seropositive at baseline, limiting conclusions about previously exposed vaccinees. The 56-69-year group was small, and its depth increase did not reach significance, likely because of low power. After two AZD1222 doses, both the breadth and the depth of spike-specific TCRs were significantly higher than at day 0 and than in MenACWY recipients.

The CDR3 regions of human TCRbeta chains were analyzed by immunosequencing. Turning to the authors' computational methods: Repertoire TCRs were checked for matches against a reference library of SARS-CoV-2-specific TCRs that had been generated using the MIRA antigen-specificity platform. Breadth was defined as the fraction of unique TCRs that were SARS-CoV-2-associated. Depth was defined as the fraction of total T cells that were SARS-CoV-2-associated. Using the MIRA data, every spike-specific TCR was mapped to the spike region that the TCR reacted to and assigned to either a CD4 or a CD8 class. Log10-transformed breadth and depth values were compared by one-way ANOVA with Sidak's multiple comparisons tests. Not all clones reach the TCRdb copy of this immuneACCESS table, which keeps in-frame sequences only. Checked studies attribute under half of the gap to unresolved V genes and leave the rest unexplained. The V and J calls and clone size were taken over from that table, and D and trimming were inferred from the DNA. The sample yields 95,000 to 100,000 clones; 75% to 95% were counted once. The ten largest clones add up to 1.3% of the sample.

What the time point label conveys for this sample: baseline before first vaccination. Vaccinee samples came from UK trials COV001 and COV002, including a single-blind randomized controlled phase 2/3 trial of AZD1222 (ChAdOx1 nCoV-19) in healthy adults. For TCRbeta chain sequencing, PBMC samples were collected from trial participants at day 0 and at day 28 after the second dose. Relative to germline, V is missing 5 bases and J is missing 3 bases, with 4 bases of the junction outside any gene match. In the germline V gene, CDR1 corresponds to SGHTA and CDR2 to FQGNSA. Inclusive of the bounding cysteine and phenylalanine, the CDR3 is 15 residues long. Solely the CDR3 DNA is kept, with 45 bases framed from the first base. This clone came up once. Its antigen remains unidentified. It has no much larger one-base neighbor in the sample; base qualities were not kept.

The receptor was derived from an adult in good health. The source was peripheral blood, collected on day 0 of AZD1222 vaccination. The sequence joins TRBV7-2 to TRBJ2-1, with TRBD2 matching 10 junction bases. The bases read TGTGCCAGCAGCACCCGGACTAGCGGCTACAATGAGCAGTTCTTC. Translated, it reads CASSTRTSGYNEQFF.